This T cell receptor (beta chain) was obtained from a study of blood T cell repertoires in COVID-19. The CDR3 has 16 residues. V lost 1 base, J lost 11 bases, and 12 bases stayed unmatched. Germline V CDR1 and CDR2: LGHDT, YNNKEL (reference sequence). Sequenced by immunoSEQ multiplex PCR; TCRdb stores in-frame clones only, minus some. This sample yields some 300,000 clones, of which around 89% are seen a single time; around 0.98% belongs to the top ten. This receptor was obtained from a woman aged 40-49 years with COVID-19, enrolled during active disease. The chain uses TRBV3-1 (or the pseudogene TRBV3-2) and TRBJ1-1; TRBD1 matches 11 bases. The sequenced sample was peripheral blood. In DNA form, the CDR3 reads TGTGCCAGCAGCCAAGGACTAACACCGGGGACAGGGGGTGCTTTCTTT. It translates to CASSQGLTPGTGGAFF.